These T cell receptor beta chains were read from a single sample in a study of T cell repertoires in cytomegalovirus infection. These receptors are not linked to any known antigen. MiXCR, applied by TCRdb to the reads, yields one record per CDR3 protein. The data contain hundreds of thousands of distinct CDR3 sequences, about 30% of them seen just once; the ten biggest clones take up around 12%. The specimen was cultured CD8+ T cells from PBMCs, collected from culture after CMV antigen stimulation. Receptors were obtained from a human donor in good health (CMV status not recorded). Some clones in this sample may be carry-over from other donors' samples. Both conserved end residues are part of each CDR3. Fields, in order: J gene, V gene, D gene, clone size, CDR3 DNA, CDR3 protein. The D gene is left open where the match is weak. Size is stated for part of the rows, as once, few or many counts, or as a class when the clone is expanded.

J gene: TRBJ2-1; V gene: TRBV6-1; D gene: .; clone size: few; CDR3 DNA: TGTGCCAGCAGGGCCTTAGCAAATGAGCAGTTCTTC; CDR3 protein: CASRALANEQFF
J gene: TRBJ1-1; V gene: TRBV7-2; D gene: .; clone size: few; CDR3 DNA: TGTGCCAGCACCCCAATGTGGGGCACTGAAGCTTTCTTT; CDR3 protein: CASTPMWGTEAFF
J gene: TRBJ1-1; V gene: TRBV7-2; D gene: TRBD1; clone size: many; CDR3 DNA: TGTGCCAGCAGCCCAGGGGGATTCACTGAAGCTTTCTTT; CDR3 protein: CASSPGGFTEAFF
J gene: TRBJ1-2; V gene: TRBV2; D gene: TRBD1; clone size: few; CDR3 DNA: TGTGCCAGCAGTGCGACAGGGATCTATGGCTACACCTTC; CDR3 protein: CASSATGIYGYTF
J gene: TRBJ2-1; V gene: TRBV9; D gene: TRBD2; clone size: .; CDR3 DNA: TGTGCCAGTCGGGGGGGGGACCAAGGCAATGAGCAGTTCTTC; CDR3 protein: CASRGGDQGNEQFF
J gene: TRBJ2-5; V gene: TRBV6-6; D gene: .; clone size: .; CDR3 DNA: TGTGCCAGCAGTTACTCGGCCCAGTTGGAGACCCAGTACTTC; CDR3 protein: CASSYSAQLETQYF
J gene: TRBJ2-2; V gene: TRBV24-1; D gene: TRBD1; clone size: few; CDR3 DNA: TGTGCCACCAGTGACCAGGACAGGGGCGGGAACACCGGGGAGCTGTTTTTT; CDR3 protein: CATSDQDRGGNTGELFF
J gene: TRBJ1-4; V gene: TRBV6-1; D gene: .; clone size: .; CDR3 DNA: TGTGCCAGCAGTGATCCCAGTATCGGAGCAACTGATGAAAAACTGTTTTTT; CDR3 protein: CASSDPSIGATDEKLFF
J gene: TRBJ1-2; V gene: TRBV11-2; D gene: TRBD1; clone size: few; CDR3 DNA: TGTGCCAGCAGCTTAGATACAGGGGGCAGTGATGGCTACACCTTC; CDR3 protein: CASSLDTGGSDGYTF
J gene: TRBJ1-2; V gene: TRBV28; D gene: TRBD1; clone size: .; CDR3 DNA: TGTGCCAGCAGTCTGGACAGGGACGGTTATGGCTACACCTTC; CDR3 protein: CASSLDRDGYGYTF
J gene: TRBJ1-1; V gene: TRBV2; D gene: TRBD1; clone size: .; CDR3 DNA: TGTGCCAGCAGTGGGGACAGGGGTGGTGGCACTGAAGCTTTCTTT; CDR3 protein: CASSGDRGGGTEAFF
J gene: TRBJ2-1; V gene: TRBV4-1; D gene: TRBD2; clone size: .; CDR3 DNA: TGCGCCAGCAGCCAAGTTCCCGGACTAGCGGGGACCAATGAGCAGTTCTTC; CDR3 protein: CASSQVPGLAGTNEQFF
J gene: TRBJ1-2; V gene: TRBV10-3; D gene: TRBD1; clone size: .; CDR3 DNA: TGTGCCATCAAAGACGGGGAGGGGGCGTCTGGCTATGGCTACACCTTC; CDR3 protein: CAIKDGEGASGYGYTF
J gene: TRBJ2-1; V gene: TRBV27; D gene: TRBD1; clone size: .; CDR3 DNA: TGTGCCAGCAGTCCCTTCGACAGGGACAATGAGCAGTTCTTC; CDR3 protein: CASSPFDRDNEQFF
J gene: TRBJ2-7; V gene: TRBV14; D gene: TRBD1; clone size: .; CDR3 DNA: TGTGCCAGCAGCGAAACCGGGACAGGGCGGTACGAGCAGTACTTC; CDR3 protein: CASSETGTGRYEQYF
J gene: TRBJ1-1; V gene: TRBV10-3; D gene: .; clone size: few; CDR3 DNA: TGTGCCATCAGTGAGACGGCAACGACTAACACTGAAGCTTTCTTT; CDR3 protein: CAISETATTNTEAFF
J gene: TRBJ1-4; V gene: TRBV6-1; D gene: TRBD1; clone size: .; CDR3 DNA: TGTGCCAGCACCCGAGACAGGGGAGGAGAAAAACTGTTTTTT; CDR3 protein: CASTRDRGGEKLFF
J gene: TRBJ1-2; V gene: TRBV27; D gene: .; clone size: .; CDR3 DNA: TGTGCCAGCAGTCCACTCAGTACCAGGTCTGTCGACTATGGCTACACCTTC; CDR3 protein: CASSPLSTRSVDYGYTF
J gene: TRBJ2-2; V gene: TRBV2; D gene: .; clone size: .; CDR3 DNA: TGTGCCGGCAGTGAAGAGATGGCCAGGGCTGCGTTCACCGGGGAGCTGTTTTTT; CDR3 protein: CAGSEEMARAAFTGELFF
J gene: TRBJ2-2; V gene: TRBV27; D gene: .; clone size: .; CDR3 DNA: TGTGCCAGCAGTATTGGAGCAGAGGGAGCCGGGGAGCTGTTTTTT; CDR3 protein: CASSIGAEGAGELFF
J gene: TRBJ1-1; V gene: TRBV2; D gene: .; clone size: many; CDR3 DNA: TGTGCCAGCAGAGGGGATGGGAAGAACACTGAAGCTTTCTTT; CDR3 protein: CASRGDGKNTEAFF
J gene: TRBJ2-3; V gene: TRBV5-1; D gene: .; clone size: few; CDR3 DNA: TGCGCCAGCAGCTTCCGGACAGACTTCACAGATACGCAGTATTTT; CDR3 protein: CASSFRTDFTDTQYF
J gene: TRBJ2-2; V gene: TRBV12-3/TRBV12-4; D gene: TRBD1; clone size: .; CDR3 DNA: TGTGCCAGCAGTTGGGGACTCGGACAGGGGGCAGGATACACCGGGGAGCTGTTTTTT; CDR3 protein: CASSWGLGQGAGYTGELFF
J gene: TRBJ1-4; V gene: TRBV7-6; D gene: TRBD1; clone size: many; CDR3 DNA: TGTGCCAGCAGCTCCTCCGGGACAGGTATCGCGGGGCTTGAAAAACTGTTTTTT; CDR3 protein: CASSSSGTGIAGLEKLFF
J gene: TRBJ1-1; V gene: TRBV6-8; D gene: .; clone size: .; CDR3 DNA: TGTGCCAGCAGTTACCCGTCGGGGGCAGAAGCTTTCTTT; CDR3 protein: CASSYPSGAEAFF
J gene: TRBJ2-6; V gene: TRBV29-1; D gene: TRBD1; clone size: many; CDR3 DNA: TGCAGCGTCCGCGGACAGGAGGGGGCCAACGTCCTGACTTTC; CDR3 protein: CSVRGQEGANVLTF
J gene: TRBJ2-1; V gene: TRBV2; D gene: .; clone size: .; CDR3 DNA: TGTGCCAGCAGTGGGTGGGGGGATGAGCAGTTCTTC; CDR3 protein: CASSGWGDEQFF
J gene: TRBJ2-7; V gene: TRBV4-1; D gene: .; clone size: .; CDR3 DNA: TGCGCCAGCAGCCACGACGGACTTTCCTACGAGCAGTACTTC; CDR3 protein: CASSHDGLSYEQYF
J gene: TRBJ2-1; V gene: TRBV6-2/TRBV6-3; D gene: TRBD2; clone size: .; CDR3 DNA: TGTGCCAGCAGGAGGACTAGCGGGCTAACAGTGGCACCCTACAATGAGCAGTTCTTC; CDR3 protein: CASRRTSGLTVAPYNEQFF
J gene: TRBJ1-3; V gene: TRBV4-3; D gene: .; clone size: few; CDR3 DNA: TGCGCCAGCAGCCAAGATACAGGTTGGGCAGGGTCTGGAAACACCATATATTTT; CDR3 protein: CASSQDTGWAGSGNTIYF
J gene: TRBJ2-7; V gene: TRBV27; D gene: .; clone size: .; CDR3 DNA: TGTGCCAGCAGCACATCTGGGGGCGGTTCCTACGAGCAGTACTTC; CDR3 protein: CASSTSGGGSYEQYF
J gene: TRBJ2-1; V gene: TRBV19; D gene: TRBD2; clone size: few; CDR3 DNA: TGTGCCAGTAGTATAGATGTCTCTAGCGGGGGTTTCTCCTACAATGAGCAGTTCTTC; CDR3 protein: CASSIDVSSGGFSYNEQFF
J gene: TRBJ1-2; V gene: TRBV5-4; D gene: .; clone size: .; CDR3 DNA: TGTGCCAGCACTTTGGGTGGGCTCCCCTACACCTTC; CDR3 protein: CASTLGGLPYTF
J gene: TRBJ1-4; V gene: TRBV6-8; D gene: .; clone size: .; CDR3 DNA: TGTGCCAGCAGTCGATCACAGGGTTGGGAAAAACTGTTTTTT; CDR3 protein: CASSRSQGWEKLFF
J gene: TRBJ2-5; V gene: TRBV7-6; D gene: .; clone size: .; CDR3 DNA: TGTGCCAGCAGCTGGCGACAGATCGAGACCCAGTACTTC; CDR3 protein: CASSWRQIETQYF
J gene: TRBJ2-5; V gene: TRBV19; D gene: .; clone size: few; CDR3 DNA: TGTGCCAGTAGTATCAACGGGGGCCAAGAGACCCAGTACTTC; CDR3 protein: CASSINGGQETQYF
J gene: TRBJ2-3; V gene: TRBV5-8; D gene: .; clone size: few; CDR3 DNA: TGTGCCAGCAGCTTGCCCCGAAGTCAATATACGCAGTATTTT; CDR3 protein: CASSLPRSQYTQYF
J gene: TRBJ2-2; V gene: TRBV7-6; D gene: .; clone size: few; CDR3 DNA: TGTGCCAGCAGGTTACACACCGGGGAGCTGTTTTTT; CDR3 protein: CASRLHTGELFF
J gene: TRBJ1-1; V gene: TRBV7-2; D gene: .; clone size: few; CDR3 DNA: TGTGCCAGCAGCTTAGTTTTCCGGGGGAACACTGAAGCTTTCTTT; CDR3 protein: CASSLVFRGNTEAFF
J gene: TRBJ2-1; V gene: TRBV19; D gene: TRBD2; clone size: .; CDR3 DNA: TGTGCCAGTACTATGGGGCTAGCGGGTTACAATGAGCAGTTCTTC; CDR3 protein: CASTMGLAGYNEQFF
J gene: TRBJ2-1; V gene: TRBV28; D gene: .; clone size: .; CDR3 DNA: TGTGCCAGCAGTTTATATGAGTCCTCCTCCTACAATGAGCAGTTCTTC; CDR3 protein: CASSLYESSSYNEQFF
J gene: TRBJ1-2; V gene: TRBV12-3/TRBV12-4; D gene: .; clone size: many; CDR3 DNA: TGTGCCAGCAGTTTATACCCCGCTGATGGCTACACCTTC; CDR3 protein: CASSLYPADGYTF
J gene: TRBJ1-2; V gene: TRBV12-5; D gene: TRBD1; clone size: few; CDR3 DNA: TGTGCTAGTGGTTTTTGGGACAGGGGATCTTCTGGTAATGGCTACACCTTC; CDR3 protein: CASGFWDRGSSGNGYTF
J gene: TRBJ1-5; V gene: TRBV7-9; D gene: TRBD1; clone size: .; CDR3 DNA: TGTGCCAGCAGCCTCCGGGACAGGGAGAGGGATCAGCCCCAGCATTTT; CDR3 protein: CASSLRDRERDQPQHF
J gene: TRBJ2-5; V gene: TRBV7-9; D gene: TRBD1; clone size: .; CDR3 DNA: TGTGCCAGCAGCTCCAACAGGGGGCGACAAGAGACCCAGTACTTC; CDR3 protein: CASSSNRGRQETQYF
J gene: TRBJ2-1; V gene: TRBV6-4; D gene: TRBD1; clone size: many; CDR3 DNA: TGTGCCAGCAGTGGGACAGGGGAAAACAATGAGCAGTTCTTC; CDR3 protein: CASSGTGENNEQFF
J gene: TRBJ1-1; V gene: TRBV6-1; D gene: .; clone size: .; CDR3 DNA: TGTGCCAGCAGTGATGGCGGACCGCGGACTGAAGCTTTCTTT; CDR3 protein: CASSDGGPRTEAFF
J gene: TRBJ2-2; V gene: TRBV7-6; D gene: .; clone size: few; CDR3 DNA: TGTGCCAGCAGCTTAGAGAGCGGCGCGAACACCGGGGAGCTGTTTTTT; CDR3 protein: CASSLESGANTGELFF
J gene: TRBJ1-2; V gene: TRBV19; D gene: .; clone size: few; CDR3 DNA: TGTGCCAGTGGGCAGCTGAACTATGGCTACACCTTC; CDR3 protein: CASGQLNYGYTF
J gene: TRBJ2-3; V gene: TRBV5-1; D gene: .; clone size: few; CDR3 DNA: TGCGCCAGCAGCTTGGTGGCCGGGGTCTTGGCAGATACGCAGTATTTT; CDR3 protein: CASSLVAGVLADTQYF
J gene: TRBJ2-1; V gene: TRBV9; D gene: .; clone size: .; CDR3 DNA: TGTGCCAGCAGCCCCTTCCCGGGGGACAACAATGAGCAGTTCTTC; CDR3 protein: CASSPFPGDNNEQFF
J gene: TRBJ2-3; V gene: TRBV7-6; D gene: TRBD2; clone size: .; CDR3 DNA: TGTGCCAGCAGCCCAATAGCGGGGGGGACCTCAGATACGCAGTATTTT; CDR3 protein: CASSPIAGGTSDTQYF
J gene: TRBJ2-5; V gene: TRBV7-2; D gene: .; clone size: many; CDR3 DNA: TGTGCCAGCAGCTTACCCCCTTTAGGAGGGGAAGAGACCCAGTACTTC; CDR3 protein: CASSLPPLGGEETQYF
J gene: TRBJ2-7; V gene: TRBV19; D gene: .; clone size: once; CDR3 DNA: TGTGCCAGTAGCCATCCGACCCGGCAGGGCAGGTCCTACGAGCAGTACTTC; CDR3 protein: CASSHPTRQGRSYEQYF
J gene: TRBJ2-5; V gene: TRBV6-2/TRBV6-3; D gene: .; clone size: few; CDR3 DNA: TGTGCCAGCAGTTGGGCTAGCGTGGGGGAGACCCAGTACTTC; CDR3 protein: CASSWASVGETQYF
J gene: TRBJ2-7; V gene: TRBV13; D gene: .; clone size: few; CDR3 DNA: TGTGCCAGCAGCTTCCGGGACACTAGGAGCTCCTACGAGCAGTACTTC; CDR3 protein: CASSFRDTRSSYEQYF
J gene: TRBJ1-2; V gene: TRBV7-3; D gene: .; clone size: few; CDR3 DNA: TGTGCCAGCAGCTTAGGGAGGGACGACTATGGCTACACCTTC; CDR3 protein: CASSLGRDDYGYTF
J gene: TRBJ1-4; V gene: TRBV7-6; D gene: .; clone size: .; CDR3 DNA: TGTGCCAGCAGCTTAAGGTGGCAGAGCTATAATGAAAAACTGTTTTTT; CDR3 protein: CASSLRWQSYNEKLFF